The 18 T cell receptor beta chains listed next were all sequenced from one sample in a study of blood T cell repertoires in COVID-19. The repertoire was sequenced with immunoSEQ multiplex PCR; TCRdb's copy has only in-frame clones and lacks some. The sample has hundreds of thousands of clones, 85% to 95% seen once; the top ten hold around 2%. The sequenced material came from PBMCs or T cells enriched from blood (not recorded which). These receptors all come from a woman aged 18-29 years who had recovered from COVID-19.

CDR3 in amino acids: CASTAGFTYEQYF. As DNA, the CDR3 is TGTGCCAGCACGGCAGGCTTCACCTACGAGCAGTACTTC. The chain carries TRBV2 and TRBJ2-7, with D hard to call. This CDR3 comprises 13 residues. Trimming pared 7 bases from V and 2 bases from J, leaving 12 bases between. The germline CDR1 and CDR2 sequences are SNHLY and FYNNEI. The entire variable domain, with the rest obtained from reference TRBV2 and TRBJ2-7, is as follows: EPEVTQTPSHQVTQMGQEVILRCVPISNHLYFYWYRQILGQKVEFLVSFYNNEISEKSEIFDDQFSVERPDGSNFTLKIRSTKLEDSAMYFCASTAGFTYEQYFGPGTRLTVT.

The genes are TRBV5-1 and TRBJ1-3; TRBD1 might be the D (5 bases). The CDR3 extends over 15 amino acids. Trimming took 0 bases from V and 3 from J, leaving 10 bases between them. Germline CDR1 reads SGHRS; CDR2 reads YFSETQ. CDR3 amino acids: CASSLEGAFGNTIYF. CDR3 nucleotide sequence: TGCGCCAGCAGCTTGGAAGGGGCGTTTGGAAACACCATATATTTT.

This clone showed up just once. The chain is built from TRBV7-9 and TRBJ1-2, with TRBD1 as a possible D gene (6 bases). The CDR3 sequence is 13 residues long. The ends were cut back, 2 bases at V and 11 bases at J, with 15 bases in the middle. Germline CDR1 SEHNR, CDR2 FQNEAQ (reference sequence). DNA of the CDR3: TGTGCCAGCAGCTTATTGGGGCAGGGGTATTACACCTTC. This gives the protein CASSLLGQGYYTF.

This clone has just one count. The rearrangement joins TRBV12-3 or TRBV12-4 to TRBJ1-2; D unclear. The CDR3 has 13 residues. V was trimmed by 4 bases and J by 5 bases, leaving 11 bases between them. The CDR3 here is CASSSVLLYGYTF. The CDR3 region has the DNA TGTGCCAGCAGTTCGGTCCTACTATATGGCTACACCTTC.

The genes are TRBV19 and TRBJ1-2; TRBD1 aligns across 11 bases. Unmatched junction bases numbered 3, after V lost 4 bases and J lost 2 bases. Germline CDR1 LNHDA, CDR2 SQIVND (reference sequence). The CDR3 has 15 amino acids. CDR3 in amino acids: CASSKGTGGNYGYTF. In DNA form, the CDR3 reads TGTGCCAGTAGTAAGGGGACAGGGGGGAACTATGGCTACACCTTC.

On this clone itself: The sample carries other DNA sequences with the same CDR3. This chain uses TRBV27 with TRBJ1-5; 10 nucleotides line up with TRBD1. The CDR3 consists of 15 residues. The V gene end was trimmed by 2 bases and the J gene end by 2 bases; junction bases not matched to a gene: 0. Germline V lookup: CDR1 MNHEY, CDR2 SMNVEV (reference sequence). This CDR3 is CASSLGTGGNQPQHF. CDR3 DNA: TGTGCCAGCAGTTTAGGGACAGGGGGCAATCAGCCCCAGCATTTT.

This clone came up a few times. This CDR3 is CASSGTASPFF. In DNA, the CDR3 is TGTGCCAGCAGTGGGACAGCCTCCCCGTTCTTC. The rearrangement joins TRBV25-1 to TRBJ2-1; D is possibly TRBD1 (6 bases). Per the germline V gene, CDR1 is MGHDK and CDR2 is SYGVNS. The CDR3 runs 11 residues. V shed 4 bases and J shed 15 bases, with 13 bases lying between them.

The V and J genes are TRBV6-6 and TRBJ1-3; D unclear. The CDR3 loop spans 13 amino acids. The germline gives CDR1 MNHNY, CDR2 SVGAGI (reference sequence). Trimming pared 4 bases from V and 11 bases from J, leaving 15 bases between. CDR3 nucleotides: TGTGCCAGCAGTTCCCAAGCTTCCTCCGCCATATATTTT. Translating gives CASSSQASSAIYF.

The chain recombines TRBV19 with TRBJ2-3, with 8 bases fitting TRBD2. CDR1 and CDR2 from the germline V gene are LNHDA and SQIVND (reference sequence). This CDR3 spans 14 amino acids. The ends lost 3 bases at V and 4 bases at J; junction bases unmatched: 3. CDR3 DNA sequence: TGTGCCAGTAGTATGGCGGGAGGCTCAGATACGCAGTATTTT. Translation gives CASSMAGGSDTQYF.

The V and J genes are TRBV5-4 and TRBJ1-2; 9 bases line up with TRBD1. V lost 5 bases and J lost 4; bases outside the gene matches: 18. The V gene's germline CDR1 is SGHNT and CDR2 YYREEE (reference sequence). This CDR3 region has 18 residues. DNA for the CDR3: TGTGCCAGCAGACCACAAGGAGAACAGGGGGCGCTGATCTATGGCTACACCTTC. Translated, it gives CASRPQGEQGALIYGYTF.

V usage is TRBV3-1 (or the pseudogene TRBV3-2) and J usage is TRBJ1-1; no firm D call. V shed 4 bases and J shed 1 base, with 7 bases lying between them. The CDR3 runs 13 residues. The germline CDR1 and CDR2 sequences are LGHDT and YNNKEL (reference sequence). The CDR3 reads CASSRGANTEAFF. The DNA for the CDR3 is TGTGCCAGCAGCCGCGGCGCGAACACTGAAGCTTTCTTT.

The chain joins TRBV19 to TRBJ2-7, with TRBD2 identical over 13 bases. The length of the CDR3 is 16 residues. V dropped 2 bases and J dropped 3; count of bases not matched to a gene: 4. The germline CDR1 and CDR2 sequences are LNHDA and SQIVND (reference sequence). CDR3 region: CASSISGLAGFYEQYF. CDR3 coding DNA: TGTGCCAGTAGTATATCGGGACTAGCGGGATTCTACGAGCAGTACTTC.

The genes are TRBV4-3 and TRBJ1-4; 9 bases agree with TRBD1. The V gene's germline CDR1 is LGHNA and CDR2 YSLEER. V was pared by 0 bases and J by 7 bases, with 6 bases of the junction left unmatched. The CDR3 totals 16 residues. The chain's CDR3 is CASSQDWGQGIEKLFF. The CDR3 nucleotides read TGCGCCAGCAGCCAAGATTGGGGACAGGGAATTGAAAAACTGTTTTTT.

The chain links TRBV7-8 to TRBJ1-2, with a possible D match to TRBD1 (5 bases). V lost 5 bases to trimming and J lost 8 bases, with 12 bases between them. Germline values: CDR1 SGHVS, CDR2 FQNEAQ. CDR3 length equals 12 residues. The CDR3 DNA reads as TGTGCCAGCAGCGAGACCGCAGGGGGCTACACCTTC. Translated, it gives CASSETAGGYTF.

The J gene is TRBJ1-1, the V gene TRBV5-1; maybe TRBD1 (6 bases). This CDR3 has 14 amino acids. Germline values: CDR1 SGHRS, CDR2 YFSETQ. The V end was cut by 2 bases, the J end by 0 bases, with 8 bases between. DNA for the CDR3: TGCGCCAGCAGCTTTGGACAGATGAACACTGAAGCTTTCTTT. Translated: CASSFGQMNTEAFF.

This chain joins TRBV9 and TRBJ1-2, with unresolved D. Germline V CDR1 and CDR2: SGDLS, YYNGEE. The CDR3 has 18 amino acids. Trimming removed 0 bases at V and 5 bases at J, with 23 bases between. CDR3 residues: CASSVESSGGPGIYGYTF. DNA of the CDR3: TGTGCCAGCAGCGTAGAAAGCTCCGGAGGGCCCGGGATTTATGGCTACACCTTC. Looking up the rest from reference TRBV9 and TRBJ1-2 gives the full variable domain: DSGVTQTPKHLITATGQRVTLRCSPRSGDLSVYWYQQSLDQGLQFLIQYYNGEERAKGNILERFSAQQFPDLHSELNLSSLELGDSALYFCASSVESSGGPGIYGYTFGSGTRLTVV.

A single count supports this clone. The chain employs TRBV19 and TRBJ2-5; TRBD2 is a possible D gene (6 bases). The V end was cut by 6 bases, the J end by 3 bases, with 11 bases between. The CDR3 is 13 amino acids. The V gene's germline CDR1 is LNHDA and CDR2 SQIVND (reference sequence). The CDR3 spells CASSDSGKETQYF. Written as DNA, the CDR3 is TGTGCCAGTAGCGATAGCGGTAAAGAGACCCAGTACTTC.

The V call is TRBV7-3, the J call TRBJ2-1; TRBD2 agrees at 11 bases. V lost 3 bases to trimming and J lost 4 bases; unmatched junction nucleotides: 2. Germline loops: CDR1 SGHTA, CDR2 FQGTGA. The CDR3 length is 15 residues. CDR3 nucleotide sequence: TGTGCCAGCAGCTTGGGGACTAGCGGATACAATGAGCAGTTCTTC. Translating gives CASSLGTSGYNEQFF.